The 15 T cell receptor beta chains given below trace back to one sample, sequenced in a study of blood T cell repertoires in COVID-19. The method was immunoSEQ multiplex PCR; TCRdb's version includes in-frame clones alone and lacks a portion of them. The sample has 200,000 to 300,000 clones; about 80% are singletons. Sequenced input: peripheral blood. Every receptor here comes from a man aged 30 to 39 who had recovered from COVID-19.

There are many counts of this clone. The chain couples TRBV4-1 to TRBJ1-4; TRBD1 agrees at 7 bases. Unmatched junction bases numbered 21, after V lost 4 bases and J lost 7 bases. Per germline, CDR1 MGHRA and CDR2 YSYEKL. The CDR3 length is 19 residues. CDR3 bases: TGCGCCAGCAGCCCTCAAGAACAGAGACCGGGACAGAGAGGTGAAAAACTGTTTTTT. This gives the protein CASSPQEQRPGQRGEKLFF.

The chain uses TRBV5-6 and TRBJ2-3; D might be TRBD1 (5 bases). The CDR3 sequence is 14 residues long. V was shortened by 4 bases and J by 6 bases, with 15 bases between the two germline ends. The germline V gene encodes CDR1 SGHDT and CDR2 YYEEEE. This CDR3 is CASSLGQPGDTQYF. The CDR3 DNA is TGTGCCAGCAGCCTGGGCCAGCCAGGGGATACGCAGTATTTT.

This sequence joins TRBV9 and TRBJ1-2; 12 bases fit TRBD1. There are 16 residues in the CDR3. Germline-derived CDR1 and CDR2 are SGDLS and YYNGEE. V gave up 4 bases and J gave up 7 bases; unmatched junction bases: 11. The CDR3 reads CASSSHRDRGRSGYTF. In DNA form, the CDR3 reads TGTGCCAGCAGCTCCCACCGGGACAGGGGGCGCAGTGGCTACACCTTC.

Concerning this clone itself: This same CDR3 is encoded by further DNA sequences in the sample. The chain carries TRBV19 and TRBJ2-7; 7 bases align to TRBD1. J lost 2 bases, V lost 3 bases, and 1 base had no gene match. The CDR3 runs 13 residues. From germline, CDR1 is LNHDA and CDR2 SQIVND (reference sequence). The CDR3 protein is CASSIGTAYEQYF. The CDR3 coding sequence is TGTGCCAGTAGTATCGGGACAGCCTACGAGCAGTACTTC.

This chain joins TRBV2 and TRBJ1-2; D unclear. This CDR3 has 13 amino acids. Between the trimmed V and J ends, which lost 7 bases and 8 bases, there was a span of 17 bases. CDR1 and CDR2 (germline): SNHLY, FYNNEI. CDR3 loop: CASTERPKRGYTF. CDR3 coding DNA: TGTGCCAGCACCGAAAGGCCAAAGCGGGGCTACACCTTC.

As DNA, the CDR3 is TGTGCCAGCAGTGAACAGGGGGTTGAGATCAGGCAGTACTTC. Its translation is CASSEQGVEIRQYF. The V and J genes are TRBV25-1 and TRBJ2-7; TRBD1 matches 7 bases. CDR1 and CDR2 from the germline V gene are MGHDK and SYGVNS. CDR3 size: 14 residues. V trimming: 2 bases; J trimming: 9 bases; junction bases outside the gene matches: 10.

This clone has a handful of counts. Distinct nucleotide sequences in the sample also encode this CDR3. The chain has TRBV28 and TRBJ1-5, with D maybe TRBD1 (6 bases). Germline V CDR1 and CDR2: MDHEN, SYDVKM. The CDR3 loop spans 15 amino acids. Trimming took off 8 bases at V and 1 base at J, with 15 bases between the two ends. CDR3 in DNA: TGTGCCAGCCGAACTGACACAGGGAGCAATCAGCCCCAGCATTTT. It is translated as CASRTDTGSNQPQHF.

V usage is TRBV3-1 (or the pseudogene TRBV3-2) and J usage is TRBJ2-7; 10 bases align to TRBD1. Germline V lookup: CDR1 LGHDT, CDR2 YNNKEL (reference sequence). This CDR3 has 18 residues. Trimming cost V 0 bases and J 2 bases; bases outside gene matches: 10. The CDR3 protein is CASSQDLSGDRGAYEQYV. In nucleotides, the CDR3 is TGTGCCAGCAGCCAAGACCTTAGTGGGGACAGGGGTGCCTACGAGCAGTACGTC.

This clone was observed a single time. The V gene is TRBV4-1, the J gene TRBJ2-7; D is possibly TRBD2 (6 bases). The CDR3 totals 15 residues. V shed 2 bases and J shed 0 bases, with 11 bases lying between them. Per germline, CDR1 MGHRA and CDR2 YSYEKL. The CDR3 reads CASSQTGLSSYEQYF. CDR3 bases: TGCGCCAGCAGCCAAACAGGACTATCCTCCTACGAGCAGTACTTC.

The chain is built from TRBV11-3 and TRBJ2-2; 10 nucleotides line up with TRBD2. The V segment lost 3 bases and the J segment 0 bases; nucleotides outside the gene matches: 10. The V gene's germline CDR1 is SGHNT and CDR2 YENEEA. CDR3 size: 19 residues. The chain's CDR3 is CASSFEWASGGPNTGELFF. In DNA form, the CDR3 reads TGTGCCAGCAGCTTCGAATGGGCTAGCGGGGGCCCGAACACCGGGGAGCTGTTTTTT.

This chain connects TRBV5-6 to TRBJ2-7; D possibly corresponds to TRBD1 (5 bases). This CDR3 comprises 12 residues. Deletions cut 1 base from V and 6 bases from J, with 8 bases between. Germline V lookup: CDR1 SGHDT, CDR2 YYEEEE. The CDR3 sequence is CASSLRQGEQYF. For the CDR3, the DNA is TGTGCCAGCAGCTTGCGGCAGGGCGAGCAGTACTTC.

Only one count was recorded for this clone. This chain joins TRBV27 and TRBJ1-1; unclear D gene. Trimming cost V 2 bases and J 0 bases, with 16 bases left between them. The CDR3 covers 17 residues. Looked up from germline, CDR1 is MNHEY and CDR2 is SMNVEV (reference sequence). The CDR3 DNA reads as TGTGCCAGCAGTTTAGGGAGGCCGGCCCGGATGAACACTGAAGCTTTCTTT. It encodes CASSLGRPARMNTEAFF.

Worth noting for this clone: Other DNA sequences in this specimen translate into the identical CDR3. The V and J genes are TRBV5-1 and TRBJ2-5; D not resolved. CDR1 and CDR2 from the germline V gene are SGHRS and YFSETQ. V lost 0 bases, J lost 2 bases, and 8 bases lay in between. This CDR3 has 14 residues. This chain's CDR3 is CASSLAGGQETQYF. As DNA, the CDR3 is TGCGCCAGCAGCTTGGCGGGTGGGCAAGAGACCCAGTACTTC.

This clone came up a few times. The rearrangement uses TRBV7-9 and TRBJ2-5; 7 positions match TRBD1. V gave up 2 bases and J gave up 4 bases; unmatched junction bases: 4. CDR1 and CDR2 from the germline V gene are SEHNR and FQNEAQ (reference sequence). The CDR3 covers 14 residues. The CDR3 sequence is CASSLRGGVETQYF. The CDR3 coding sequence is TGTGCCAGCAGCTTACGAGGGGGCGTAGAGACCCAGTACTTC.

This clone was observed a single time. The J gene is TRBJ1-5, the V gene TRBV20-1, with a weak D call TRBD1 (5 bases). V was pared by 3 bases and J by 7 bases, with 10 bases between. This CDR3 contains 12 residues. From germline, CDR1 is DFQATT and CDR2 SNEGSKA (reference sequence). The CDR3 is CSASLREQPQHF. The CDR3 DNA reads as TGCAGTGCTAGTCTCAGGGAACAGCCCCAGCATTTT.